This TCR beta chain was sequenced for a study of cytomegalovirus exposure and HLA in healthy donors. This CDR3 is 15 amino acids long. Germline V gene lookup returns CDR1 SGHDT and CDR2 YYEEEE. Amplification used 60 Vbeta primers and 13 Jbeta primers. Measured with immunoSEQ multiplex PCR; TCRdb has only the in-frame clones, and not every one. Here the sample spans about 160,000 clones, under 80% being singletons. This receptor was taken from a man aged 35-49 years in good health and CMV-seronegative. V is TRBV5-6 and J is TRBJ2-5, with D possibly being TRBD1 (8 bases). The J call may be incorrect, as the DNA end agrees better with TRBJ2-7. Specimen: PBMCs. CDR3 sequence: CASSPTGQGGYEQYF. CDR3 coding DNA: TGTGCCAGCAGCCCAACCGGACAGGGAGGGTACGAGCAGTACTTC.